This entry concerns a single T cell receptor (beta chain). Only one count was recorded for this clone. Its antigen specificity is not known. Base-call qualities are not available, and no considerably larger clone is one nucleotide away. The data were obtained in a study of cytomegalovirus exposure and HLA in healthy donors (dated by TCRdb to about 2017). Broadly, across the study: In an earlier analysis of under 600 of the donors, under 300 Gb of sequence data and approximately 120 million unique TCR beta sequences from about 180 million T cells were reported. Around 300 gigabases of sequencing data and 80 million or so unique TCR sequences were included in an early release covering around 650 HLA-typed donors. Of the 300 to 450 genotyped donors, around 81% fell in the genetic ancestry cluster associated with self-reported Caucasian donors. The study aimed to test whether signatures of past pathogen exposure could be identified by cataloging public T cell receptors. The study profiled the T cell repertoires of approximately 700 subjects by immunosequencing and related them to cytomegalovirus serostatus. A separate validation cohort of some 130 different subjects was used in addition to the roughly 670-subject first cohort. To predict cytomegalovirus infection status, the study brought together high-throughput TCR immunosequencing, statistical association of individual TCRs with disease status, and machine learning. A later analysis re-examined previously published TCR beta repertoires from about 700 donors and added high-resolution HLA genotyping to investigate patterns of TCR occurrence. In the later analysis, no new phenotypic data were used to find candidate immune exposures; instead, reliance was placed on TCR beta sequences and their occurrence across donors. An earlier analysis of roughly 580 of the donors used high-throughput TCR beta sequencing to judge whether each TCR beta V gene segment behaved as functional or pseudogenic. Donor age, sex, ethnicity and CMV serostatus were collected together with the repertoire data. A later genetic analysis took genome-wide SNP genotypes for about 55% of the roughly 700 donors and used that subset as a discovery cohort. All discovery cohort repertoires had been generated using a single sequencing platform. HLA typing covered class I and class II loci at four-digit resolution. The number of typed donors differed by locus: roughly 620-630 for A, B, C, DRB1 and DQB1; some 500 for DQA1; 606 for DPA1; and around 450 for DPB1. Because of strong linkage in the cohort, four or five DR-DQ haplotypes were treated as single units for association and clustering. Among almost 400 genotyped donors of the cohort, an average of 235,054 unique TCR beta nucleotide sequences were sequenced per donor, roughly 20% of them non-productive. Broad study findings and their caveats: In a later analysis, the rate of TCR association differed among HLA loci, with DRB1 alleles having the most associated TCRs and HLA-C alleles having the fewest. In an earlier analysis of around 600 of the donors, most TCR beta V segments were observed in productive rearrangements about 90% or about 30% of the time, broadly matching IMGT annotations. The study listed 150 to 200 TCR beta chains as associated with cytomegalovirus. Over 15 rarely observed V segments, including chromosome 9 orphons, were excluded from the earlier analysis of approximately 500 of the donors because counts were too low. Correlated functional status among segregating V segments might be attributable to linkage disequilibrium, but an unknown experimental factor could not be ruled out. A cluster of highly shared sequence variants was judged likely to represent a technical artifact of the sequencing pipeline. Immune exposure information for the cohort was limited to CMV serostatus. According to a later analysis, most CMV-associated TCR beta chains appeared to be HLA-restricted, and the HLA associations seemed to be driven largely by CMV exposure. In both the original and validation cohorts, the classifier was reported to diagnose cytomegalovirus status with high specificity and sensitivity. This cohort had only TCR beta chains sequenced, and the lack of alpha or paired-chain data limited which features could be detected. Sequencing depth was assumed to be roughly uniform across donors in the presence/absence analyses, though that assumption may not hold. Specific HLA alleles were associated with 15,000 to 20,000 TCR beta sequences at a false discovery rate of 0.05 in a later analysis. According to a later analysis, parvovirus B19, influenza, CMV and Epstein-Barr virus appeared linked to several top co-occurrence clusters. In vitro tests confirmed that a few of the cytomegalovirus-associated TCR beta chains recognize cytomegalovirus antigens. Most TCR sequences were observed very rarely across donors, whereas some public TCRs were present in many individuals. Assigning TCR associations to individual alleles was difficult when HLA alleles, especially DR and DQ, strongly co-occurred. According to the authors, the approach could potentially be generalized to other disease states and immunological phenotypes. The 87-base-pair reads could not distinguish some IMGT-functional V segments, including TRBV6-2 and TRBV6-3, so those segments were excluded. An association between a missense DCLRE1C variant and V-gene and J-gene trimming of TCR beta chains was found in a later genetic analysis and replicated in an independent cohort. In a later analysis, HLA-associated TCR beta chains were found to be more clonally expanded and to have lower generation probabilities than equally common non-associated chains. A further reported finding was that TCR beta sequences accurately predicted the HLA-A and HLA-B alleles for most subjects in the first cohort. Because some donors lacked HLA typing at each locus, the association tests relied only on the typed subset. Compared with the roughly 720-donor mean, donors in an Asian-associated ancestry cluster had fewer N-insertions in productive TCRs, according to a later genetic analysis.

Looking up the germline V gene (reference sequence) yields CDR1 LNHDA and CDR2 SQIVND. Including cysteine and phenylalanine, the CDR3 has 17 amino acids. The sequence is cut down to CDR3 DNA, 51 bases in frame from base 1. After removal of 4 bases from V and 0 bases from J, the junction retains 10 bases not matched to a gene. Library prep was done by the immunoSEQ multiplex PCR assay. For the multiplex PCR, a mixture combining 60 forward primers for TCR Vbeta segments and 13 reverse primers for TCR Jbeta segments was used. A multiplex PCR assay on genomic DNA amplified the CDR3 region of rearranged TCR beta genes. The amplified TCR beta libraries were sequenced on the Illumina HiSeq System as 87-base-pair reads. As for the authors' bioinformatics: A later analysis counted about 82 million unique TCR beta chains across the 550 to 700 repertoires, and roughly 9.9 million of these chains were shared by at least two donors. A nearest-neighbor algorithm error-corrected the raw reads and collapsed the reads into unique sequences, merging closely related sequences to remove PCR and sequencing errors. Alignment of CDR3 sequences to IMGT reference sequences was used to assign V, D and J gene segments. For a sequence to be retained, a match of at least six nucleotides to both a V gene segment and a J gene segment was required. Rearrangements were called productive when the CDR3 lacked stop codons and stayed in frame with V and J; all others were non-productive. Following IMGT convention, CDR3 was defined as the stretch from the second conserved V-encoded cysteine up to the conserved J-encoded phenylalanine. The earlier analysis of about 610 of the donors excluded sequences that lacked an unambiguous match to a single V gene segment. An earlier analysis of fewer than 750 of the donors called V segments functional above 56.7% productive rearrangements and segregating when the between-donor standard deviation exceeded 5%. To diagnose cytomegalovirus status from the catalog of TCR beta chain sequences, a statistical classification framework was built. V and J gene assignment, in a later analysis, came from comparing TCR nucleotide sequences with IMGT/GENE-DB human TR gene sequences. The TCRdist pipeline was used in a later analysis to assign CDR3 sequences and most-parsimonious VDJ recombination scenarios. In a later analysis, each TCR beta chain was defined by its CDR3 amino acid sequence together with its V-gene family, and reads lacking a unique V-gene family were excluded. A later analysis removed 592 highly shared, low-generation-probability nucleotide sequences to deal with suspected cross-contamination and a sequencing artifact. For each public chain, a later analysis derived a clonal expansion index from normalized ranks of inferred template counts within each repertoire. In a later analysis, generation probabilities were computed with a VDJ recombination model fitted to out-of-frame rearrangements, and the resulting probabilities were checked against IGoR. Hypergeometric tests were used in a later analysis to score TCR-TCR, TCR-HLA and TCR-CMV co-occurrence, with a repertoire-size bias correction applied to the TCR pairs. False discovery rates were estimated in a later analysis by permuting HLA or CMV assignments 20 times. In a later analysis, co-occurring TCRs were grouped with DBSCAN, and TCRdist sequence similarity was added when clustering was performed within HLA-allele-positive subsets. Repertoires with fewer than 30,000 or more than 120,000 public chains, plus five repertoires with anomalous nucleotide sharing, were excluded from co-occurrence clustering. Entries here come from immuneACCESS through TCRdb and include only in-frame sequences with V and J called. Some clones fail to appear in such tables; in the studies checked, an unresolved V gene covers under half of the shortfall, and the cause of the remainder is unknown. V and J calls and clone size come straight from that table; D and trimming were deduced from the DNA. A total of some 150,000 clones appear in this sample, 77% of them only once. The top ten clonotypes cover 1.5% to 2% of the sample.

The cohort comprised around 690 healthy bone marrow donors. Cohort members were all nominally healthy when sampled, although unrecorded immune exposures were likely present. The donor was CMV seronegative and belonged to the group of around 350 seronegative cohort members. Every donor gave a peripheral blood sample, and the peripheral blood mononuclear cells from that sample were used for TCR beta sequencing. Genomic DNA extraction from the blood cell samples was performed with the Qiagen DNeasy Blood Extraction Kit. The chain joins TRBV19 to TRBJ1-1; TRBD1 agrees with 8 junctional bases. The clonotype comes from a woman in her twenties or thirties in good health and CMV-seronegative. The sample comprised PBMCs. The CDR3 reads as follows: CASSTPRDRRLNTEAFF. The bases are TGTGCCAGTAGTACCCCCCGGGACAGGAGATTGAACACTGAAGCTTTCTTT.